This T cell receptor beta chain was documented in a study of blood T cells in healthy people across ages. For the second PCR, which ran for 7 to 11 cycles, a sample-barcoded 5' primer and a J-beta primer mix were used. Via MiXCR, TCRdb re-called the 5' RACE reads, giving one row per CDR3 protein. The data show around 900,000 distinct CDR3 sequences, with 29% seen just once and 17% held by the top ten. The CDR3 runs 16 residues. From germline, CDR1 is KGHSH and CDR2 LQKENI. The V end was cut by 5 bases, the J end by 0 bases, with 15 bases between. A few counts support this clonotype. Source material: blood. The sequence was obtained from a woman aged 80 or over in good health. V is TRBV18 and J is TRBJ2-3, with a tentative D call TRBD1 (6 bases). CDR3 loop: CASSKGQPASTDTQYF. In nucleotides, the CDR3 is TGTGCCAGCTCAAAAGGACAGCCTGCTAGCACAGATACGCAGTATTTT.